These 16 T cell receptor beta chains originate from one sample sequenced in a study of CD8 T cells in ankylosing spondylitis. TCRdb reprocessed the 5' RACE reads with MiXCR, giving one entry per CDR3 protein. Altogether 250,000 or so distinct CDR3 sequences are present, under 30% being singletons, with the ten largest covering roughly 0.67%. Sequencing used blood, either unsorted or a sorted T cell fraction (not recorded which). Receptors were obtained from a male donor with ankylosing spondylitis or in good health (not recorded which).

The chain is built from TRBV5-5 and TRBJ2-5; 8 bases map to TRBD2. V lost 2 bases to trimming and J lost 7 bases; unmatched junction nucleotides: 10. The length of the CDR3 is 15 residues. CDR1 and CDR2 (germline): SGHKS, YYEKEE (reference sequence). The CDR3, as DNA: TGTGCCAGCAGCTTTGTAATCTCCGGGGGGGGGACCCAGTACTTC. Its protein is CASSFVISGGGTQYF.

Regarding this clonotype: The junction and the germline gene differ at one end; a read error may be behind it. The chain has TRBV7-3 and TRBJ2-7, with a weak D call TRBD1 (6 bases). This CDR3 comprises 8 residues. Germline V gene lookup returns CDR1 SGHTA and CDR2 FQGTGA. DNA for the CDR3: TGTGCCAGCAGCTGCAGGGGTTTC. It codes for CASSCRGF.

The gene calls are TRBV13 and TRBJ2-5, with D possibly TRBD1 on 5 matching bases. The CDR3 sequence is 13 residues long. CDR1 is PRHDT and CDR2 is FYEKMQ in the germline V gene (reference sequence). V was shortened by 4 bases and J by 5 bases, with 11 bases between the two germline ends. The DNA of the CDR3 is TGTGCCAGCAGCTCAGGGTTTTGGGAGACCCAGTACTTC. Translated, it gives CASSSGFWETQYF.

This clonotype occurred many times. The chain has TRBV20-1 and TRBJ2-1; 12 bases are shared with TRBD2. With V trimmed by 1 base and J by 3 bases, 7 bases remained unmatched. The CDR3 runs 17 residues. The germline gives CDR1 DFQATT, CDR2 SNEGSKA (reference sequence). The chain's CDR3 is CSARVASGGAGYNEQFF. The CDR3 DNA is TGCAGTGCTAGAGTGGCTAGCGGGGGGGCAGGCTACAATGAGCAGTTCTTC.

This clonotype was recorded many times. The chain uses TRBV12-3 or TRBV12-4 and TRBJ1-6; D gene uncertain. V lost 7 bases, J lost 11 bases, and 18 bases lay in between. CDR3 size: 14 residues. CDR3 region: CASTTTLGLPPLHF. In nucleotides, the CDR3 is TGTGCCAGCACCACGACGCTTGGGCTGCCACCCCTCCACTTT.

In its sample, this clonotype was seen many times. The chain carries TRBV20-1 and TRBJ1-1; D remains ambiguous. This CDR3 is built from 13 residues. V lost 6 bases and J 7 bases, leaving 18 bases between the germline ends. The germline CDR1 and CDR2 sequences are DFQATT and SNEGSKA (reference sequence). The CDR3 DNA is TGCAGTGCCCCTCAGACGGGGAGCGGTGAAGCTTTCTTT. Translated, it gives CSAPQTGSGEAFF.

The CDR3: CSVQGMGDTQYF. In nucleotides, the CDR3 is TGCAGCGTTCAGGGAATGGGAGATACGCAGTATTTT. V and J are TRBV29-1 and TRBJ2-3, with a tentative D call TRBD1 (5 bases). V lost 5 bases to trimming and J lost 5 bases, with 11 bases between them. The germline V gene has CDR1 SQVTM and CDR2 ANQGSEA. The CDR3 consists of 12 residues.

The genes are TRBV28 and TRBJ2-5; D possibly corresponds to TRBD2 (7 bases). Germline V gene sequence: CDR1 MDHEN, CDR2 SYDVKM. Trimming removed 6 bases at V and 5 bases at J, with 22 bases between. The CDR3 is 16 amino acids. The CDR3 sequence is CASRKFGLGGQETQYF. The CDR3 bases are TGTGCCAGCAGAAAATTCGGACTAGGAGGACAGGAGACCCAGTACTTC.

This chain joins TRBV4-2 and TRBJ2-1, with 9 nucleotides matching TRBD2. Looked up from germline, CDR1 is LGHNA and CDR2 is YNFKEQ. The CDR3 is 18 residues long. With V trimmed by 0 bases and J by 2 bases, 8 bases remained unmatched. CDR3 in DNA: TGTGCCAGCAGCCAAGATGTAGGTGCGGGGGGGCCCTACAATGAGCAGTTCTTC. Translated, it gives CASSQDVGAGGPYNEQFF.

The rearrangement uses TRBV11-2 and TRBJ2-3, with 7 bases that match TRBD1. Trimming took 2 bases from V and 5 from J; bases not matched to a gene: 7. Germline V gene sequence: CDR1 SGHAT, CDR2 FQNNGV. The CDR3 is 15 amino acids. The DNA of the CDR3 is TGTGCCAGCAGCTTAAGGAGACAGGGTGGAGATACGCAGTATTTT. Amino acid sequence: CASSLRRQGGDTQYF.

The chain joins TRBV25-1 to TRBJ2-1; 13 bases line up with TRBD2. Germline CDR1 reads MGHDK; CDR2 reads SYGVNS. CDR3 length: 14 amino acids. The trim removed 8 bases at V and 9 bases at J, leaving 7 bases unmatched. The CDR3 sequence is CASRGTSGVGEQFF. The CDR3 DNA follows: TGTGCCAGCCGCGGGACTAGCGGGGTGGGTGAGCAGTTCTTC.

There are many counts of this clonotype. The chain employs TRBV29-1 and TRBJ2-1, with a tentative D call TRBD2 (6 bases). The CDR3 has 13 amino acids. CDR1 and CDR2 from the germline V gene are SQVTM and ANQGSEA. V lost 4 bases and J 3 bases, leaving 10 bases between the germline ends. The CDR3: CSVAGVLYNEQFF. CDR3 nucleotides: TGCAGCGTTGCGGGGGTCCTCTACAATGAGCAGTTCTTC.

This clonotype was observed a handful of times. The chain combines TRBV29-1 with TRBJ1-5; the D is unclear. The CDR3 length is 13 residues. Germline V CDR1 and CDR2: SQVTM, ANQGSEA. Deletions cut 6 bases from V and 0 bases from J, with 9 bases between. This CDR3 is CSVSGGSNQPQHF. CDR3 nucleotide sequence: TGCAGCGTCTCCGGCGGTAGCAATCAGCCCCAGCATTTT. The full variable domain, completed using reference TRBV29-1 and TRBJ1-5, is SAVISQKPSRDICQRGTSLTIQCQVDSQVTMMFWYRQQPGQSLTLIATANQGSEATYESGFVIDKFPISRPNLTFSTLTVSNMSPEDSSIYLCSVSGGSNQPQHFGDGTRLSIL.

V usage is TRBV5-6 and J usage is TRBJ2-7; 8 nucleotides line up with TRBD1. The CDR3 runs to 14 residues. Germline values: CDR1 SGHDT, CDR2 YYEEEE. V lost 4 bases and J lost 0; bases outside the gene matches: 3. The CDR3 DNA follows: TGTGCCAGCAGCCAGGACAGGGTCTCCTACGAGCAGTACTTC. Translated: CASSQDRVSYEQYF.

This clonotype was seen only a few times. The chain employs TRBV2 and TRBJ2-5, with D uncertain. Germline V CDR1 and CDR2: SNHLY, FYNNEI. This CDR3 comprises 11 residues. The V end was cut by 4 bases, the J end by 5 bases, with 5 bases between. The DNA of the CDR3 is TGTGCCAGCAGTGCGTGGGAGACCCAGTACTTC. Amino acids: CASSAWETQYF.

This clonotype was detected a few times. The germline gene is not matched at one end of the junction; a read error may be the cause. V gene TRBV12-3 or TRBV12-4 combines with J gene TRBJ2-5, with D perhaps matching TRBD2 (6 bases). The CDR3 covers 13 residues. In nucleotides, the CDR3 is TGTGCCAGCAGTTTTTGGGGAGGAGAGAACCAGTACTTC. It translates to CASSFWGGENQYF.